These T cell receptor beta chains were read from a single sample in a study of T-cell reconstitution after alpha-beta-depleted transplantation in children. TCRdb processed the PCR reads anew with MiXCR; each CDR3 protein has one entry. This sample carries some 600,000 distinct CDR3 sequences, roughly 13% of them seen once, and the ten largest clones take around 2.2%. This material consisted of PBMCs, mostly from graft donor cells, taken 360 days after TCRalphabeta/CD19-depleted stem cell transplant. These receptors all stem from a male patient younger than 18 who had a stem cell transplant for acute myeloid leukemia, so the T cells may come from the graft donor. Both conserved end residues are part of each CDR3. D genes are given only for firm matches. The size field is filled for only some rows; it gives once, few, many or a size class.

v_call,j_call,clone_size,d_call,cdr3_nt,cdr3_aa
TRBV7-2,TRBJ2-7,few,-,TGTGCCAGCAGCTTAGTGACGGCCGCCAGAGAGCAGTACTTC,CASSLVTAAREQYF
TRBV29-1,TRBJ2-2,few,TRBD2,TGCAGCGTAAGGACTAGCGGGACCAACACCGGGGAGCTGTTTTTT,CSVRTSGTNTGELFF
TRBV15,TRBJ2-1,-,-,TGTGCCAGCAGCAGAGATGGCGGGGGCTGGGGTAGCAATGAGCAGTTCTTC,CASSRDGGGWGSNEQFF
TRBV12-3/TRBV12-4,TRBJ2-7,few,-,TGTGCCAGCAGTTCTCGGACCCGTTTCCCTTACGAGCAGTACTTC,CASSSRTRFPYEQYF
TRBV18,TRBJ2-3,few,TRBD2,TGTGCCAGCTCACCCCGGACTAGAGTCGCAGATACGCAGTATTTT,CASSPRTRVADTQYF
TRBV12-3/TRBV12-4,TRBJ2-3,-,-,TGTGCCAGCAGAGGGTTCCTCCACACAGATACGCAGTATTTT,CASRGFLHTDTQYF
TRBV6-1,TRBJ2-3,few,TRBD1,TGTGCCAGCAACAGGGGGGGCACAGATACGCAGTATTTT,CASNRGGTDTQYF
TRBV7-9,TRBJ2-7,many,-,TGTGCCAGCAGCCCCGGGCCCGGCCACGAGCAGTACTTC,CASSPGPGHEQYF
TRBV7-9,TRBJ2-1,many,-,TGTGCCAGCAGTTTAGGAGCGGTCTCCTACAATGAGCAGTTCTTC,CASSLGAVSYNEQFF
TRBV4-3,TRBJ2-7,few,TRBD2,TGCGCCAGCAGCCAAGTAAGGACTAGCGGGCCAACCGCCTACGAGCAGTACTTC,CASSQVRTSGPTAYEQYF
TRBV29-1,TRBJ1-1,many,-,TGCAGCGTTGCGGGAAGAGGAACTGAAGCTTTCTTT,CSVAGRGTEAFF
TRBV7-3,TRBJ2-1,-,-,TGTGCCAGCAGCCCTGAGAAGACGGGCCTATACAATGAGCAGTTCTTC,CASSPEKTGLYNEQFF
TRBV7-2,TRBJ1-5,many,-,TGTGCCAGCAGCTCCCTCGCCCAATTGCCCCAGCATTTT,CASSSLAQLPQHF
TRBV6-2/TRBV6-3,TRBJ2-6,few,-,TGTGCCAGCAGGCCCCCTGGGGCCAACGTCCTGACTTTC,CASRPPGANVLTF
TRBV4-3,TRBJ2-7,few,-,TGCGCCAGCAGCCAAGCGGGAGAGGACTACGAGCAGTACTTC,CASSQAGEDYEQYF
TRBV9,TRBJ1-2,few,TRBD1,TGTGCCAGCAGCGTGGGGCAGGGGGGCGGCTACACCTTC,CASSVGQGGGYTF